These T cell receptor beta chains were read from a single sample in a study of long-term antiretroviral therapy in people with HIV. Profiling relied on immunoSEQ multiplex PCR, and the TCRdb table lists in-frame clones only, not all of them. The table records roughly 20,000 clones, over 80% of them present only once. Specimen: unsorted PBMCs, collected approximately 4 years after starting antiretroviral therapy. Receptors originate from a man between 18 and 35 years old with HIV. The CDR3 runs from the conserved cysteine through the conserved F or W. A D gene is named only where the DNA matches it firmly. Some rows have no size entry. The others give once, few or many, or a class for an expanded clone.

v_call: TRBV15
j_call: TRBJ1-1
clone_size: .
d_call: TRBD1
cdr3_aa: CATSRGTGGENTEAFF
cdr3_nt: TGTGCCACCAGCAGGGGGACAGGGGGAGAGAACACTGAAGCTTTCTTT

v_call: TRBV5-4
j_call: TRBJ1-1
clone_size: once
d_call: TRBD1
cdr3_aa: CASSPGGTGYVTEAFF
cdr3_nt: TGTGCCAGCAGCCCGGGAGGGACAGGGTACGTCACTGAAGCTTTCTTT

v_call: TRBV11-2
j_call: TRBJ1-6
clone_size: .
d_call: TRBD1
cdr3_aa: CASSQNRGINSPLHF
cdr3_nt: TGTGCCAGCAGCCAAAACAGGGGTATTAATTCACCCCTCCACTTT

v_call: TRBV2
j_call: TRBJ2-5
clone_size: once
d_call: .
cdr3_aa: CATQPGQQETQYF
cdr3_nt: TGTGCCACCCAACCGGGACAACAAGAGACCCAGTACTTC

v_call: TRBV11-3
j_call: TRBJ2-3
clone_size: .
d_call: TRBD2
cdr3_aa: CASSRNPGGTDTQYF
cdr3_nt: TGTGCCAGCAGTCGAAATCCGGGGGGGACAGATACGCAGTATTTT

v_call: TRBV7-9
j_call: TRBJ2-5
clone_size: .
d_call: .
cdr3_aa: CASSSMSRGRETQYF
cdr3_nt: TGTGCCAGCAGCTCAATGTCTCGGGGCAGGGAGACCCAGTACTTC

v_call: TRBV30
j_call: TRBJ2-3
clone_size: .
d_call: TRBD2
cdr3_aa: CAWCPGTSGVADTQYF
cdr3_nt: TGTGCCTGGTGTCCGGGGACTAGCGGGGTGGCAGATACGCAGTATTTT

v_call: TRBV14
j_call: TRBJ1-4
clone_size: .
d_call: TRBD1
cdr3_aa: CASSETGTDGEKLFF
cdr3_nt: TGTGCCAGCAGCGAAACCGGGACAGACGGCGAAAAACTGTTTTTT

v_call: TRBV7-9
j_call: TRBJ2-1
clone_size: .
d_call: .
cdr3_aa: CASSLQGYEQFF
cdr3_nt: TGTGCCAGCAGCTTACAGGGTTATGAGCAGTTCTTC

v_call: TRBV5-1
j_call: TRBJ1-1
clone_size: .
d_call: .
cdr3_aa: CASSLWGNPLGVHTEAFF
cdr3_nt: TGCGCCAGCAGCTTGTGGGGAAATCCCTTAGGGGTTCACACTGAAGCTTTCTTT